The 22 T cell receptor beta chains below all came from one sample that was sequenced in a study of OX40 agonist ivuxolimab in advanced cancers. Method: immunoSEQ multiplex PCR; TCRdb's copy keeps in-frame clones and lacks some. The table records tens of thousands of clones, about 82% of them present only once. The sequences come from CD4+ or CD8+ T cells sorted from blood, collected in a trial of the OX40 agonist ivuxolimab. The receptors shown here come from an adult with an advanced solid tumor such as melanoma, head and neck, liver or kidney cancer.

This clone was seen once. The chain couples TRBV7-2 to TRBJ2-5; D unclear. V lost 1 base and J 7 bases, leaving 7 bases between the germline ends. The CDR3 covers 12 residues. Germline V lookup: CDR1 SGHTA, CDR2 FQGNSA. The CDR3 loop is CASSLDRATQYF. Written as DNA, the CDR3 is TGTGCCAGCAGCTTAGACCGGGCGACCCAGTACTTC. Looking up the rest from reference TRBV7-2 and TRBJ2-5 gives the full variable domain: GAGVSQSPSNKVTEKGKDVELRCDPISGHTALYWYRQSLGQGLEFLIYFQGNSAPDKSGLPSDRFSAERTGGSVSTLTIQRTQQEDSAVYLCASSLDRATQYFGPGTRLLVL.

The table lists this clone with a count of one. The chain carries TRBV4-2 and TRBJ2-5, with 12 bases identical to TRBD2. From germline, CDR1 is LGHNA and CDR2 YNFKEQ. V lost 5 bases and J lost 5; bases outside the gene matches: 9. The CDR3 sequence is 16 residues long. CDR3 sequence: CASSKASGGAMETQYF. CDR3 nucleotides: TGTGCCAGCAGCAAAGCTAGCGGGGGGGCCATGGAGACCCAGTACTTC.

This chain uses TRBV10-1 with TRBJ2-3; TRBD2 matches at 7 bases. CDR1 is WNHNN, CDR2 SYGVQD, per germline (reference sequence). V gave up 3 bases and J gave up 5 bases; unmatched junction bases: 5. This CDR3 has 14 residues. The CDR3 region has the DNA TGCGCCAGCAGTGACCATATAGCGGGAGATACGCAGTATTTT. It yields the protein CASSDHIAGDTQYF.

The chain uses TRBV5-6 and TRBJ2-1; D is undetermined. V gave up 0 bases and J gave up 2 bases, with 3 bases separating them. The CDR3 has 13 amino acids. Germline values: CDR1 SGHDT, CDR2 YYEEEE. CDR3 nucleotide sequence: TGTGCCAGCAGCTTGGGTGCCTACAATGAGCAGTTCTTC. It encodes CASSLGAYNEQFF.

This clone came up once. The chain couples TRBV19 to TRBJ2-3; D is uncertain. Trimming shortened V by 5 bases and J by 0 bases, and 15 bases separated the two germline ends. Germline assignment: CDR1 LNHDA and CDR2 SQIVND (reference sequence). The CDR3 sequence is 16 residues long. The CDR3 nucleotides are TGTGCCAGTAGTGTTCGGTCTGGAGTGAGCACAGATACGCAGTATTTT. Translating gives CASSVRSGVSTDTQYF.

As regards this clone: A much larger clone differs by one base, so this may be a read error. The CDR3 spells CASSQNTGELFF. CDR3 DNA sequence: TGTGCCAGCAGCCAGAACACCGGGGAGCTGTTTTTT. V and J are TRBV28 and TRBJ2-2; unclear D gene. V lost 6 bases and J lost 1, with 3 bases in between. This CDR3 has 12 residues. Germline V gives CDR1 MDHEN, CDR2 SYDVKM.

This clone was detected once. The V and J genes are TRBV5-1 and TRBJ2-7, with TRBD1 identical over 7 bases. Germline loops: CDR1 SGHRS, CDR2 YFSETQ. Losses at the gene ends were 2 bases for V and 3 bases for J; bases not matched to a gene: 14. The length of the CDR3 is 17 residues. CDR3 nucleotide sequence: TGCGCCAGCAGCTTCAATCGCCCGGGACAGATTATCTACGAGCAGTACTTC. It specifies CASSFNRPGQIIYEQYF.

CDR3 bases: TGTGCCAGCAGTGCGACAGGGGGTAGCAATCAGCCCCAGCATTTT. Encoded protein: CASSATGGSNQPQHF. The genes are TRBV2 and TRBJ1-5; 9 positions agree with TRBD1. Per germline, CDR1 SNHLY and CDR2 FYNNEI. J was trimmed by 0 bases and V by 4 bases; bases with no gene match: 1. This CDR3 is 15 amino acids long.

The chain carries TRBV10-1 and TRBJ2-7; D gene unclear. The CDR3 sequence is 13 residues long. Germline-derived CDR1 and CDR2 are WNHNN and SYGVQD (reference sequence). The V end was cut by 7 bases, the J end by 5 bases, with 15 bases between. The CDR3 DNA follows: TGCGCCAGCACCCTGTATGAAGGTCACGAGCAGTACGTC. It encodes CASTLYEGHEQYV.

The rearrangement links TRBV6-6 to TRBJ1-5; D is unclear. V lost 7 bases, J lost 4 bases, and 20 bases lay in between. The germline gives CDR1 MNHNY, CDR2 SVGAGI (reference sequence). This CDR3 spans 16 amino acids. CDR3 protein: CASNTKTFSKNQPQHF. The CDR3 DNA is TGTGCCAGCAATACGAAGACCTTCAGCAAGAATCAGCCCCAGCATTTT.

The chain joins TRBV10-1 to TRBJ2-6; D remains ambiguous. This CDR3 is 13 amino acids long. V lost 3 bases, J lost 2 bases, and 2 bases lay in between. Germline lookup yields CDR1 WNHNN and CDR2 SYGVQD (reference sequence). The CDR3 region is CASSDPGANVLTF. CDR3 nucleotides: TGCGCCAGCAGTGACCCTGGGGCCAACGTCCTGACTTTC.

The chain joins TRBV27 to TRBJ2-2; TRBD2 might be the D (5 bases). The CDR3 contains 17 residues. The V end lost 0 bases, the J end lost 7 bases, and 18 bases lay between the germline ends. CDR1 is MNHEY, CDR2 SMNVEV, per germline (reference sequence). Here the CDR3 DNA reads TGTGCCAGCAGTTTATCGGGAGCCAGGCTTAGAAACGGGGAGCTGTTTTTT. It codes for CASSLSGARLRNGELFF.

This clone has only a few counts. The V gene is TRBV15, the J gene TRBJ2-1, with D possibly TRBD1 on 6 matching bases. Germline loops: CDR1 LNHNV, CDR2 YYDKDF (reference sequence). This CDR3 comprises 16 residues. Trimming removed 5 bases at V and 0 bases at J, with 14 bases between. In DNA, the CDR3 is TGTGCCACCAGCGGAGCCTCCAGGGGCTCCTACAATGAGCAGTTCTTC. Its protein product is CATSGASRGSYNEQFF.

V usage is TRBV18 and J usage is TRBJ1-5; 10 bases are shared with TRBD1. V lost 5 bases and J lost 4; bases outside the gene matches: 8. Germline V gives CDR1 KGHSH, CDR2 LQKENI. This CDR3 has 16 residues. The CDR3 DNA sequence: TGTGCCAGCTCAGGGATCGGACAGGGGGGGAATCAGCCCCAGCATTTT. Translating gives CASSGIGQGGNQPQHF.

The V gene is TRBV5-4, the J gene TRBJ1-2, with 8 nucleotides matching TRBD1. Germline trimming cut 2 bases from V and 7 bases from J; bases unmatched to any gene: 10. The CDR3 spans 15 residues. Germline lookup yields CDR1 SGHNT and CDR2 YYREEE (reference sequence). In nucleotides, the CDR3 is TGTGCCAGCAGCTTTAGTGTGGAGACAGGGGTTGGCTACACCTTC. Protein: CASSFSVETGVGYTF.

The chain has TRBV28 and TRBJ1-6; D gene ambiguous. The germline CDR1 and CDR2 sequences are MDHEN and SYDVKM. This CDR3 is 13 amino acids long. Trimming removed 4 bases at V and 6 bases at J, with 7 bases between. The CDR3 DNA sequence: TGTGCCAGCAGTTCGCAGATTAATTCACCCCTCCACTTT. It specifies CASSSQINSPLHF.

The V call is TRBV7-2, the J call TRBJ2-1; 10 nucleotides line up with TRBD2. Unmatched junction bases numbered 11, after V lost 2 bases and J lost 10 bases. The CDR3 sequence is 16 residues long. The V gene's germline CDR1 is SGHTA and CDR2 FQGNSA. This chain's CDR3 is CASSLSVSGGAGEQFF. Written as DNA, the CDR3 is TGTGCCAGCAGCTTATCGGTCAGCGGGGGGGCGGGAGAGCAGTTCTTC.

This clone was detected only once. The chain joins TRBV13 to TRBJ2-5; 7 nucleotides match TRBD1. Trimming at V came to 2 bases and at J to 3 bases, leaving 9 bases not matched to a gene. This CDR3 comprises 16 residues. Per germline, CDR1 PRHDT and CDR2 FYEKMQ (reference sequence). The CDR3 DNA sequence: TGTGCCAGCAGCTTAATAGGGGGCGCATTCAAAGAGACCCAGTACTTC. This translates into CASSLIGGAFKETQYF.

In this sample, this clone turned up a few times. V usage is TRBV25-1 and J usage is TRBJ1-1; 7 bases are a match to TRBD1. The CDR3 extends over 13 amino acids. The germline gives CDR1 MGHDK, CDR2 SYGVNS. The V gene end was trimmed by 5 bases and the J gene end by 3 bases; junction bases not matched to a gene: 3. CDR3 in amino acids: CASSQTGDTEAFF. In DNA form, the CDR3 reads TGTGCCAGCAGTCAAACAGGGGACACTGAAGCTTTCTTT.

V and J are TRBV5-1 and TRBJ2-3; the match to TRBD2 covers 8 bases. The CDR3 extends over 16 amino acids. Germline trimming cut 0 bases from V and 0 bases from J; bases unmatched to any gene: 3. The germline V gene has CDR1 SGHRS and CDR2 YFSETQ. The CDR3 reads CASSLGLALSTDTQYF. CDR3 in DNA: TGCGCCAGCAGCTTGGGACTAGCGCTTAGCACAGATACGCAGTATTTT.

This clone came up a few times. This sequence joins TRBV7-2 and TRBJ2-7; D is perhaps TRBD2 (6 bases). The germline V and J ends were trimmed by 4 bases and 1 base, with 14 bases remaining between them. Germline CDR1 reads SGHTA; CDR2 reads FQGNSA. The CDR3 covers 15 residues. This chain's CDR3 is CASSSLLGTSYEQYF. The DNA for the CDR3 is TGTGCCAGCAGCTCCCTACTGGGGACTTCCTACGAGCAGTACTTC.

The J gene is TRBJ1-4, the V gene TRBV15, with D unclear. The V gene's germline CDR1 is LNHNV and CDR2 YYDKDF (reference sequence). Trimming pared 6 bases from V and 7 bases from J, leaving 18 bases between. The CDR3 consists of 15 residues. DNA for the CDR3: TGTGCCACCAGGGTTGGTAGGGAGATTGCTGAAAAACTGTTTTTT. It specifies CATRVGREIAEKLFF. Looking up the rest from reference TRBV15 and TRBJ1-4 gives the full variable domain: DAMVIQNPRYQVTQFGKPVTLSCSQTLNHNVMYWYQQKSSQAPKLLFHYYDKDFNNEADTPDNFQSRRPNTSFCFLDIRSPGLGDTAMYLCATRVGREIAEKLFFGSGTQLSVL.